This is a list of T cell receptor beta chains from one sample in a study of cytomegalovirus exposure and HLA in healthy donors. Profiling relied on immunoSEQ multiplex PCR, and the TCRdb table lists in-frame clones only, not all of them. This sample has 210,000 or so clones; about 83% occur once, and the top ten carry over 1%. The material sequenced was PBMCs. These receptors were taken from a human donor in good health. CDR3s include the opening cysteine and the closing phenylalanine or tryptophan. The D gene is left open where the match is weak. Clone size, where shown, is once, few, many, or a class for clones that have expanded.

cdr3_aa: CASSSPPETGTDNQPQHF
cdr3_nt: TGTGCCAGCAGTTCCCCCCCGGAGACAGGGACGGACAATCAGCCCCAGCATTTT
clone_size: NA
d_call: TRBD1
v_call: TRBV28
j_call: TRBJ1-5

cdr3_aa: CASKPNGVTNEKLFF
cdr3_nt: TGTGCCAGCAAACCAAACGGGGTAACTAATGAAAAACTGTTTTTT
clone_size: few
d_call: NA
v_call: TRBV2
j_call: TRBJ1-4

cdr3_aa: CASSLDGRITDTQYF
cdr3_nt: TGCGCCAGCAGCTTGGACGGCAGGATTACAGATACGCAGTATTTT
clone_size: NA
d_call: NA
v_call: TRBV5-1
j_call: TRBJ2-3

cdr3_aa: CSGGTNEQYF
cdr3_nt: TGCAGCGGGGGGACTAACGAGCAGTACTTC
clone_size: NA
d_call: TRBD2
v_call: TRBV29-1
j_call: TRBJ2-7

cdr3_aa: CASSLVTGGLNEQFF
cdr3_nt: TGTGCCAGCAGCTTGGTTACAGGGGGCCTCAATGAGCAGTTCTTC
clone_size: NA
d_call: TRBD1
v_call: TRBV5-6
j_call: TRBJ2-1

cdr3_aa: CSARGVGEQYF
cdr3_nt: TGCAGTGCTAGGGGAGTAGGCGAGCAGTACTTC
clone_size: once
d_call: NA
v_call: TRBV20-1
j_call: TRBJ2-7

cdr3_aa: CASSRGVQETQYF
cdr3_nt: TGTGCCAGCAGCCGCGGGGTCCAAGAGACCCAGTACTTC
clone_size: NA
d_call: NA
v_call: TRBV7-3
j_call: TRBJ2-5

cdr3_aa: CASSSQVAGVVDTQYF
cdr3_nt: TGCGCCAGCAGCTCCCAGGTGGCGGGAGTGGTAGATACGCAGTATTTT
clone_size: NA
d_call: TRBD2
v_call: TRBV4-1
j_call: TRBJ2-3

cdr3_aa: CASSLLFRRTMNYGYTF
cdr3_nt: TGTGCCAGCAGCTTGTTGTTTCGGCGGACAATGAACTATGGCTACACCTTC
clone_size: NA
d_call: NA
v_call: TRBV5-4
j_call: TRBJ1-2

cdr3_aa: CASSLAWGLAGGAKQFF
cdr3_nt: TGTGCCAGCAGCTTAGCGTGGGGACTAGCGGGTGGTGCTAAGCAGTTCTTC
clone_size: NA
d_call: TRBD2
v_call: TRBV7-2
j_call: TRBJ2-1

cdr3_aa: CASTLGTSGYGEQFF
cdr3_nt: TGTGCCAGCACCCTTGGGACTAGCGGGTATGGTGAGCAGTTCTTC
clone_size: NA
d_call: TRBD2
v_call: TRBV9
j_call: TRBJ2-1

cdr3_aa: CASSYLRGIPYGYTF
cdr3_nt: TGTGCCAGCAGTTACCTCAGGGGGATCCCCTATGGCTACACCTTC
clone_size: NA
d_call: TRBD1
v_call: TRBV6-5
j_call: TRBJ1-2

cdr3_aa: CASSPGGAYEQYF
cdr3_nt: TGTGCCAGCAGCCCCGGCGGGGCCTACGAGCAGTACTTC
clone_size: NA
d_call: NA
v_call: TRBV27
j_call: TRBJ2-7

cdr3_aa: CASSTGPGADTQYF
cdr3_nt: TGTGCCAGTAGTACGGGGCCGGGGGCAGATACGCAGTATTTT
clone_size: NA
d_call: NA
v_call: TRBV19
j_call: TRBJ2-3

cdr3_aa: CASSLGLAGPYRGELFF
cdr3_nt: TGTGCCAGCAGCTTAGGTCTGGCGGGACCGTACAGAGGGGAGCTGTTTTTT
clone_size: NA
d_call: NA
v_call: TRBV7-2
j_call: TRBJ2-2

cdr3_aa: CASRQRTGGGFDEQFF
cdr3_nt: TGTGCCAGCAGACAACGGACAGGGGGCGGTTTCGATGAGCAGTTCTTC
clone_size: NA
d_call: TRBD1
v_call: TRBV2
j_call: TRBJ2-1

cdr3_aa: CASHTGLAGVEQYF
cdr3_nt: TGTGCCAGCCACACGGGACTAGCGGGAGTCGAGCAGTACTTC
clone_size: NA
d_call: TRBD2
v_call: TRBV6-6
j_call: TRBJ2-7

cdr3_aa: CASSPQTGVYEQYF
cdr3_nt: TGTGCCAGCAGTCCACAGACAGGGGTCTACGAGCAGTACTTC
clone_size: NA
d_call: TRBD1
v_call: TRBV27
j_call: TRBJ2-7

cdr3_aa: CAISGPNREQETQYF
cdr3_nt: TGTGCCATCAGTGGGCCCAACAGGGAGCAAGAGACCCAGTACTTC
clone_size: NA
d_call: NA
v_call: TRBV10-3
j_call: TRBJ2-5

cdr3_aa: CASQGRGQGAYEQYF
cdr3_nt: TGTGCCAGCCAGGGCCGGGGACAGGGGGCCTACGAGCAGTACTTC
clone_size: NA
d_call: TRBD1
v_call: TRBV6-6
j_call: TRBJ2-7

cdr3_aa: CAWGEGGEQYF
cdr3_nt: TGTGCCTGGGGGGAGGGAGGCGAGCAGTACTTC
clone_size: NA
d_call: TRBD2
v_call: TRBV30
j_call: TRBJ2-7

cdr3_aa: CASSLGQMNTEAFF
cdr3_nt: TGTGCCAGCAGCTTGGGACAGATGAACACTGAAGCTTTCTTT
clone_size: NA
d_call: NA
v_call: TRBV5-8
j_call: TRBJ1-1

cdr3_aa: CASSGTGGPQETQYF
cdr3_nt: TGCGCCAGCAGCGGCACGGGAGGACCGCAAGAGACCCAGTACTTC
clone_size: NA
d_call: TRBD2
v_call: TRBV4-1
j_call: TRBJ2-5

cdr3_aa: CASSPGQGTDTQYF
cdr3_nt: TGTGCCAGCTCACCGGGACAGGGAACAGATACGCAGTATTTT
clone_size: NA
d_call: TRBD1
v_call: TRBV18
j_call: TRBJ2-3

cdr3_aa: CASSDARGSDGYTF
cdr3_nt: TGTGCCAGCAGTGATGCCAGGGGCTCAGATGGCTACACCTTC
clone_size: NA
d_call: NA
v_call: TRBV2
j_call: TRBJ1-2

cdr3_aa: CASSPRTYPYNEQFF
cdr3_nt: TGTGCCAGCAGCCCCCGGACTTACCCCTACAATGAGCAGTTCTTC
clone_size: NA
d_call: NA
v_call: TRBV11-2
j_call: TRBJ2-1

cdr3_aa: CASSGQGGDNSPLHF
cdr3_nt: TGTGCCAGCAGCGGACAGGGTGGGGATAATTCACCCCTCCACTTT
clone_size: NA
d_call: TRBD1
v_call: TRBV9
j_call: TRBJ1-6

cdr3_aa: CASSPRGRGETQYF
cdr3_nt: TGCGCCAGCAGCCCCCGGGGCAGGGGAGAGACCCAGTACTTC
clone_size: NA
d_call: NA
v_call: TRBV5-1
j_call: TRBJ2-5

cdr3_aa: CASSQDPKGRNEKLFF
cdr3_nt: TGCGCCAGCAGTCAGGATCCGAAGGGGAGGAATGAAAAACTGTTTTTT
clone_size: NA
d_call: NA
v_call: TRBV23-1
j_call: TRBJ1-4

cdr3_aa: CASSESVGGREPQHF
cdr3_nt: TGTGCCAGCAGTGAATCTGTAGGGGGCAGGGAGCCCCAGCATTTT
clone_size: once
d_call: TRBD1
v_call: TRBV2
j_call: TRBJ1-5

cdr3_aa: CASRGYRGTYEQYF
cdr3_nt: TGTGCCAGCAGGGGATACAGGGGAACGTACGAGCAGTACTTC
clone_size: NA
d_call: TRBD1
v_call: TRBV27
j_call: TRBJ2-7

cdr3_aa: CASIKPNRYTDTQYF
cdr3_nt: TGTGCCAGCATTAAGCCCAACAGATACACAGATACGCAGTATTTT
clone_size: NA
d_call: NA
v_call: TRBV6-1
j_call: TRBJ2-3

cdr3_aa: CASSERGGKNIQYF
cdr3_nt: TGTGCCAGCAGCGAGCGGGGAGGCAAAAACATTCAGTACTTC
clone_size: NA
d_call: TRBD2
v_call: TRBV28
j_call: TRBJ2-4

cdr3_aa: CATSLAGGFIEQFF
cdr3_nt: TGTGCCACGAGTCTAGCGGGGGGGTTTATTGAGCAGTTCTTC
clone_size: NA
d_call: TRBD2
v_call: TRBV10-3
j_call: TRBJ2-1